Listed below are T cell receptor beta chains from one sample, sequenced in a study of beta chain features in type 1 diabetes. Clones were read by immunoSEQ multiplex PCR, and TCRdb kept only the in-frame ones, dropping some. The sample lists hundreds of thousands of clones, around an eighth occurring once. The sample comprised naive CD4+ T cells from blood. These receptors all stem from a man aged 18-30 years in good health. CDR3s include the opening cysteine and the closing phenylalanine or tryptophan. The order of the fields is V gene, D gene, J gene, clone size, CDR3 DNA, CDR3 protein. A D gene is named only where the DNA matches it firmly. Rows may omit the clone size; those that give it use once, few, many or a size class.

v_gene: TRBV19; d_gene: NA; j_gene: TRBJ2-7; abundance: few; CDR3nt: TGTGCCAGTAGTCCAGGACAGATACCCTACGAGCAGTACTTC; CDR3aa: CASSPGQIPYEQYF
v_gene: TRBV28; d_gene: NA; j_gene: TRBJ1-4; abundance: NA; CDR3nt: TGTGCCAGCAGATCCGGGACAACCCCCCGAGTTAATGAAAAACTGTTTTTT; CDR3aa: CASRSGTTPRVNEKLFF
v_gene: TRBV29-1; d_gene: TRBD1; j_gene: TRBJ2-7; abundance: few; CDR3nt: TGCAGCGTGTTCCCGGGACAGGGGGACTACGAGCAGTACTTC; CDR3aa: CSVFPGQGDYEQYF
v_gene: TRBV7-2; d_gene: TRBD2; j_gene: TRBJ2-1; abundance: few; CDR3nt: TGTGCCAGCAGCTTAGCAGCTAGCGGGGAGGAGCAGTTCTTC; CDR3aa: CASSLAASGEEQFF
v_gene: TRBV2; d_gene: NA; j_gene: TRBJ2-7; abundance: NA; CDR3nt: TGTGCCAGCACCCTTACGGGGGACCGCGGGCAGTACTTC; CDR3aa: CASTLTGDRGQYF
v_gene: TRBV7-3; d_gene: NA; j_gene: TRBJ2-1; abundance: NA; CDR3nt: TGTGCCAGCAGCTTAACCGTCGGGAACTCCTACAATGAGCAGTTCTTC; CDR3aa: CASSLTVGNSYNEQFF
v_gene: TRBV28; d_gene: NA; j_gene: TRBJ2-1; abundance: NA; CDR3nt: TGTGCCAGCAGTCCACACGGACAGAGGCACAATGAGCAGTTCTTC; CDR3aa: CASSPHGQRHNEQFF
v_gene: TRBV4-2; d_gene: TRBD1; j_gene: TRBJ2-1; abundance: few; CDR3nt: TGTGCCAGCAGTGGGACAGTATACAATGAGCAGTTCTTC; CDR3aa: CASSGTVYNEQFF
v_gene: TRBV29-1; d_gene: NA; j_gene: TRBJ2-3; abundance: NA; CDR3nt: TGCAGCGTTGCAAACACAGATACGCAGTATTTT; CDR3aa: CSVANTDTQYF
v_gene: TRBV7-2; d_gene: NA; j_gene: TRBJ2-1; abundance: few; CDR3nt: TGTGCCAGCAGCCCTCGTTCCGGGGGTGAGCAGTTCTTC; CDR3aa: CASSPRSGGEQFF
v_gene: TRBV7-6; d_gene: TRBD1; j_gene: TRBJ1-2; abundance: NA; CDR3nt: TGTGCCAGCAGCCCTGGACAGGGGAACTATGGCTACACCTTC; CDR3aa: CASSPGQGNYGYTF